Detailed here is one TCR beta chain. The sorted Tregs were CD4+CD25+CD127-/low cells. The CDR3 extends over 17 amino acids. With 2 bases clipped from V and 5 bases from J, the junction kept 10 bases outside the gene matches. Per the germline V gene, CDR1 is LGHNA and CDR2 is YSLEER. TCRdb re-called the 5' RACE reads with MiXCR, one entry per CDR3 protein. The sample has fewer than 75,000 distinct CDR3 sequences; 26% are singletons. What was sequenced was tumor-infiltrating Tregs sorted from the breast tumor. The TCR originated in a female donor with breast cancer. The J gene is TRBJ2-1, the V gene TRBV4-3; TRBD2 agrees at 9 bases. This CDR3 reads CASSQYQSGRWDNEQFF. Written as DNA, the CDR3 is TGCGCCAGCAGCCAATACCAGAGCGGGAGGTGGGACAATGAGCAGTTCTTC.